This T cell receptor (beta chain) was recovered during a study of T cells in Graves' hyperthyroidism and ophthalmopathy. Disease lasting under 3 months, a NOSPECS grade of at least 4, and a Clinical Activity Score of at least 3 were features of the ophthalmopathy patients. Thyroid ultrasound and orbital computed tomography, with clinical symptoms and serum thyroxine and TRAb, informed diagnoses. PBMCs were derived from about 9.1 ml fresh peripheral blood. Findings of the study overall: A model built on 13 V-J features separated ophthalmopathy from stable hyperthyroidism.

The source material, RNA transcripts, was used to amplify TCR beta CDR3 regions. In the first-round RT-PCR of the TCR CDR3, the HTBI primer set was used. TCRdb re-derived calls from the multiplex PCR reads in MiXCR, one entry per CDR3 protein. The sample has some 350,000 distinct CDR3 sequences, over 12% seen once. This clonotype was counted between two and nine times. Its antigen is unknown. The origin of this receptor is a woman aged 55 to 70 with Graves' ophthalmopathy. Source material: blood.

In nucleotides, the CDR3 is TGTGCCAGCAGTAAACCGGGACAGGGGGCGCGTAAACTGTTTTTT. Translating gives CASSKPGQGARKLFF. The V call is TRBV12-3 or TRBV12-4, the J call TRBJ1-4; 12 bases line up with TRBD1. This CDR3 is built from 15 residues. J gave up 11 bases and V 5 bases, and 9 bases lay outside the gene matches.